This is a list of T cell receptor beta chains from one sample in a study of blood T cell repertoires in COVID-19. Some clones are missing from TCRdb's copy, which holds only in-frame ones; the method was immunoSEQ multiplex PCR. The data hold around 230,000 clones, with about nine tenths observed a single time. Sequencing input: PBMCs or T cells enriched from blood (not recorded which). The origin of the receptors is a man aged 18 to 35 with acute COVID-19. Both conserved end residues are part of each CDR3. A D gene is named only where the DNA matches it firmly. Clone size is not always given. Where it is, it says once, few, many or a class for expanded clones.

cdr3_length	v_call	d_call	clone_size	j_call	cdr3_aa	cdr3_nt
16	TRBV15	-	-	TRBJ1-5	CATSRDRGTSNQPQHF	TGTGCCACCAGCAGAGATAGGGGTACGAGCAATCAGCCCCAGCATTTT
13	TRBV11-2	-	once	TRBJ2-1	CASSLGQHNEQFF	TGTGCCAGCAGCTTAGGACAGCACAATGAGCAGTTCTTC
13	TRBV18	TRBD1	few	TRBJ1-1	CASSDREESEAFF	TGTGCCAGCTCAGACAGGGAGGAGTCTGAAGCTTTCTTT
13	TRBV3-1/TRBV3-2	TRBD1	once	TRBJ1-5	CASSPTGNQPQHF	TGTGCCAGCAGCCCGACAGGGAATCAGCCCCAGCATTTT
15	TRBV27	-	-	TRBJ2-7	CASSPTRQTTYEQYF	TGTGCCAGCAGCCCCACCCGACAGACCACCTACGAGCAGTACTTC
15	TRBV14	TRBD2	-	TRBJ2-2	CASSWTSGKSGELFF	TGTGCCAGCAGCTGGACTAGCGGGAAGTCCGGGGAGCTGTTTTTT
14	TRBV6-5	-	-	TRBJ1-1	CASSYLGRATEAFF	TGTGCCAGCAGTTACTTGGGGAGGGCGACTGAAGCTTTCTTT
14	TRBV4-3	-	-	TRBJ2-1	CASSSTTRIDEQFF	TGCGCCAGCAGCTCCACGACTAGGATCGATGAGCAGTTCTTC
13	TRBV27	TRBD1	once	TRBJ1-2	CASSPGTGYGYTF	TGTGCCAGCAGTCCTGGGACAGGCTATGGCTACACCTTC
16	TRBV14	-	-	TRBJ1-1	CASSRKVGRVSTEAFF	TGTGCCAGCAGCCGGAAGGTGGGCAGGGTCTCCACTGAAGCTTTCTTT
14	TRBV5-1	TRBD1	once	TRBJ1-5	CASSLGGGRQPQHF	TGCGCCAGCAGCTTGGGAGGGGGCAGGCAGCCCCAGCATTTT
15	TRBV7-2	-	once	TRBJ1-5	CASSPLLYSNQPQHF	TGTGCCAGCAGCCCACTTCTCTATAGCAATCAGCCCCAGCATTTT
17	TRBV4-1	TRBD2	-	TRBJ2-3	CASSHVGLAGGTDTQYF	TGCGCCAGCAGCCACGTCGGACTAGCGGGGGGAACAGATACGCAGTATTTT
13	TRBV24-1	-	once	TRBJ2-1	CATSDLRYNEQFF	TGTGCCACCAGTGACCTACGCTACAATGAGCAGTTCTTC
13	TRBV7-8	-	-	TRBJ2-7	CASSGRVSYEQYF	TGTGCCAGCAGCGGTCGGGTATCCTACGAGCAGTACTTC
10	TRBV29-1	-	few	TRBJ2-1	CSVETGEQFF	TGCAGCGTTGAAACGGGTGAGCAGTTCTTC
14	TRBV11-2	-	-	TRBJ2-5	CASSPPGVPETQYF	TGTGCCAGCAGCCCTCCGGGGGTCCCAGAGACCCAGTACTTC
18	TRBV27	TRBD1	-	TRBJ1-1	CASSTRWDRAFMNTEAFF	TGTGCCAGCTCCACTCGGTGGGACAGGGCATTCATGAACACTGAAGCTTTCTTT
14	TRBV11-2	TRBD2	-	TRBJ2-7	CASSLGGGSYEQYF	TGTGCCAGCAGCTTGGGGGGAGGGTCCTACGAGCAGTACTTC
16	TRBV9	-	-	TRBJ2-1	CASSVDATPGRNEQFF	TGTGCCAGCAGCGTAGATGCTACTCCGGGGAGAAATGAGCAGTTCTTC
13	TRBV3-1/TRBV3-2	-	-	TRBJ1-5	CASSPGLVQPQHF	TGTGCCAGCAGCCCAGGATTGGTTCAGCCCCAGCATTTT
13	TRBV12-5	TRBD2	-	TRBJ2-3	CASVRGGADTQYF	TGTGCTAGTGTTCGGGGGGGGGCAGATACGCAGTATTTT
15	TRBV23-1	TRBD1	-	TRBJ1-1	CASTKTSGGNTEAFF	TGCGCCAGCACAAAGACTTCAGGGGGGAACACTGAAGCTTTCTTT
15	TRBV7-2	-	-	TRBJ2-2	CASSLMQGGPGELFF	TGTGCCAGCAGCTTGATGCAGGGTGGCCCCGGGGAGCTGTTTTTT
15	TRBV6-4	TRBD1	-	TRBJ1-4	CASSRTGGANEKLFF	TGTGCCAGCAGTAGAACAGGGGGAGCTAATGAAAAACTGTTTTTT
17	TRBV7-2	TRBD2	-	TRBJ2-3	CASSARALAGVADTQYF	TGTGCCAGCAGCGCTCGAGCACTAGCGGGAGTAGCAGATACGCAGTATTTT
16	TRBV5-1	-	once	TRBJ1-1	CASSLGSAGHNTEAFF	TGCGCCAGCAGCTTGGGATCGGCAGGGCACAACACTGAAGCTTTCTTT
13	TRBV24-1	TRBD1	-	TRBJ2-1	CATSSDRGHEQFF	TGTGCCACCAGTTCTGACAGGGGCCATGAGCAGTTCTTC
16	TRBV7-2	-	once	TRBJ1-5	CASSLQGTYSNQPQHF	TGTGCCAGCAGTTTACAGGGTACCTATAGCAATCAGCCCCAGCATTTT
14	TRBV27	-	-	TRBJ1-1	CASSLQGAYTEAFF	TGTGCCAGCAGTTTACAGGGTGCGTACACTGAAGCTTTCTTT
14	TRBV6-5	-	-	TRBJ2-1	CASSYRDAYNEQFF	TGTGCCAGCAGTTACCGGGATGCTTACAATGAGCAGTTCTTC
15	TRBV20-1	-	-	TRBJ2-7	CSASPLTGSRYEQYF	TGCAGTGCTAGTCCCCTTACAGGATCACGTTACGAGCAGTACTTC